A single sample gave rise to the 8 T cell receptor beta chains below, sequenced in a study of T cells in localized non-small cell lung cancer. Libraries were prepared by immunoSEQ multiplex PCR; TCRdb keeps only in-frame clonotypes and omits some of them. The sample yields more than 750 clones, 34% seen once. Specimen: normal lung tissue next to the tumor, collected before any cancer treatment. The receptors stem from a male donor at least 60 years old with stage II lung adenocarcinoma.

The rearrangement joins TRBV25-1 to TRBJ2-3; 9 bases agree with TRBD2. Germline V lookup: CDR1 MGHDK, CDR2 SYGVNS. The length of the CDR3 is 16 residues. Losses at the gene ends were 0 bases for V and 6 bases for J; bases not matched to a gene: 7. This CDR3 reads CASSEYRSGRMDTQYF. DNA for the CDR3: TGTGCCAGCAGTGAATATAGAAGCGGGAGGATGGATACGCAGTATTTT.

The rearrangement links TRBV18 to TRBJ1-5, with a weak D call TRBD1 (6 bases). This CDR3 spans 16 amino acids. V was trimmed by 3 bases and J by 0 bases, leaving 12 bases between them. Germline CDR1 reads KGHSH; CDR2 reads LQKENI. The CDR3 nucleotides are TGTGCCAGCTCACCCCTGGACAGATTTAGCAATCAGCCCCAGCATTTT. It is translated as CASSPLDRFSNQPQHF.

This clone appeared a few times. This chain uses TRBV9 with TRBJ2-5; TRBD1 or TRBD2 may be the D gene (5 bases each). The germline gives CDR1 SGDLS, CDR2 YYNGEE. The CDR3 extends over 14 amino acids. The germline V and J ends were trimmed by 3 bases and 4 bases, with 13 bases remaining between them. In DNA form, the CDR3 reads TGTGCCAGCAGCGGGGTATTTGGGGGAGAGACCCAGTACTTC. Translating gives CASSGVFGGETQYF.

This rearrangement joins TRBV9 to TRBJ2-1; 13 bases are shared with TRBD2. Germline CDR1 is SGDLS and CDR2 is YYNGEE. V gave up 3 bases and J gave up 3 bases; unmatched junction bases: 12. This CDR3 comprises 19 residues. CDR3 in DNA: TGTGCCAGCAGCGACCGAAGTGGCACTAGCGGGAGGGTCTACAATGAGCAGTTCTTC. It yields the protein CASSDRSGTSGRVYNEQFF.

This chain links TRBV30 with TRBJ1-5, with D tentatively TRBD1 (6 bases). The germline CDR1 and CDR2 sequences are GTSNPN and SVGIG (reference sequence). The CDR3 totals 14 residues. The V end lost 1 base, the J end lost 6 bases, and 13 bases lay between the germline ends. CDR3 nucleotides: TGTGCCTGGAGTGCTGGGGAGGGGGGTCAGCCCCAGCATTTT. Translation: CAWSAGEGGQPQHF.

In its sample, this clone is large. V gene TRBV6-8 combines with J gene TRBJ2-7; D call uncertain. Germline CDR1 MNHGY, CDR2 SAAAGT. V lost 5 bases and J lost 2, with 19 bases in between. The CDR3 sequence is 16 residues long. The CDR3 spells CASSDTPRTSTYEQYF. The CDR3 DNA follows: TGTGCCAGCAGTGACACCCCCCGGACCTCCACCTACGAGCAGTACTTC.

The chain has TRBV11-3 and TRBJ2-1; the D gene is possibly TRBD2 (6 bases). Germline CDR1 is SGHNT and CDR2 is YENEEA. The CDR3 has 14 amino acids. Trimming removed 5 bases at V and 10 bases at J, with 18 bases between. CDR3 in DNA: TGTGCCAGCAGCGATGGACTAACGGGAGACGAGCAGTTCTTC. Encoded protein: CASSDGLTGDEQFF. The full variable domain, in which reference TRBV11-3 and TRBJ2-1 provide the parts outside the CDR3, is EAGVVQSPRYKIIEKKQPVAFWCNPISGHNTLYWYLQNLGQGPELLIRYENEEAVDDSQLPKDRFSAERLKGVDSTLKIQPAELGDSAVYLCASSDGLTGDEQFFGPGTRLTVL.

By sample fraction, this clone is large (0.1 to 1%). This chain connects TRBV6-8 to TRBJ1-4; D is perhaps TRBD1 (6 bases). The CDR3 covers 13 residues. Trimming took 8 bases from V and 6 from J, leaving 13 bases between them. Germline V lookup: CDR1 MNHGY, CDR2 SAAAGT. CDR3 residues: CASQGGIYEKLFF. In nucleotides, the CDR3 is TGTGCCAGCCAAGGGGGGATATATGAAAAACTGTTTTTT.